This T cell receptor (beta chain) was obtained from a study of blood T cell repertoires in COVID-19. Turning to the study itself: From the United States, Italy and Spain came samples of acute and convalescent COVID-19.

The study drew participants aged about 18 to 95 years from approximately 25 US areas. With 4 bases removed from V and 0 bases from J, the gap between germline ends came to 15 bases. Germline V gives CDR1 SGHNT, CDR2 YYREEE (reference sequence). This CDR3 contains 16 residues. As processed by the authors: Researchers report that nucleated cell counts were estimated from reference gene primer amplification. Some clones are missing from TCRdb's copy, which holds only in-frame ones; the method was immunoSEQ multiplex PCR. V and J calls and clone size are those listed in that table; D and trimming were worked out from the DNA. The data hold some 220,000 clones, with 86% observed a single time.

The rearrangement links TRBV5-4 to TRBJ2-3; D perhaps matches TRBD1 (5 bases). This TCR came from a woman aged 40 to 50 with acute COVID-19. The sequenced material came from PBMCs or T cells enriched from blood (not recorded which). The CDR3 DNA sequence: TGTGCCAGCAGCCAGGGTGAGGCAGGAAGCACAGATACGCAGTATTTT. This sequence encodes CASSQGEAGSTDTQYF.